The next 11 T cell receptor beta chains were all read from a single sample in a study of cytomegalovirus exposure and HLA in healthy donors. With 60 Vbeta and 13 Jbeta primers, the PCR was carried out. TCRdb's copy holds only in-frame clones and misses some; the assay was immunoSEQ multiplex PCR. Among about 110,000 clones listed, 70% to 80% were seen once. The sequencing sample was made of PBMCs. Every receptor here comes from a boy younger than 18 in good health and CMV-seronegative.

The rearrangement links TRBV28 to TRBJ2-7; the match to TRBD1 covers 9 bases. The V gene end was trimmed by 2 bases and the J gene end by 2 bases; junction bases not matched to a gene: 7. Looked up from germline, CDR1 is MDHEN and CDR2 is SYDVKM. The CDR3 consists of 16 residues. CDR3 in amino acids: CASSLTEQGATYEQYF. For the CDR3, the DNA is TGTGCCAGCAGTTTAACCGAACAGGGGGCAACCTACGAGCAGTACTTC.

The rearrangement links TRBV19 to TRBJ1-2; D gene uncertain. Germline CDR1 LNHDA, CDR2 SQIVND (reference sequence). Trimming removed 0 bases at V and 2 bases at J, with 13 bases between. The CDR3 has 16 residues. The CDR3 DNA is TGTGCCAGTAGTATAGAGGAGGGCAGGACCAACTATGGCTACACCTTC. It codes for CASSIEEGRTNYGYTF.

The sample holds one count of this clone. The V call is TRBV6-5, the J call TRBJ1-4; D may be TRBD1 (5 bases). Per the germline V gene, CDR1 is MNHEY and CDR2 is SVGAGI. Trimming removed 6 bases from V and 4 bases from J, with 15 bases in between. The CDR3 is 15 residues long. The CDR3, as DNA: TGTGCCAGCAGCAACACATACAGGATTAATGAAAAACTGTTTTTT. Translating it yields CASSNTYRINEKLFF.

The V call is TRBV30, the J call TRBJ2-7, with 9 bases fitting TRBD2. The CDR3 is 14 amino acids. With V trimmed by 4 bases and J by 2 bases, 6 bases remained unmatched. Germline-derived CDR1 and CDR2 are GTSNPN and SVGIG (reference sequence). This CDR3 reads CAWTLAGATYEQYF. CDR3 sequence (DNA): TGTGCCTGGACTTTAGCGGGAGCGACCTACGAGCAGTACTTC.

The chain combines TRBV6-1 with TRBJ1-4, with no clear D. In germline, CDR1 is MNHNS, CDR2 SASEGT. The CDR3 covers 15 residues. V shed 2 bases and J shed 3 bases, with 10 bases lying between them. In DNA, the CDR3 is TGTGCCAGCAGTGAATATGGACTGCCTAATGAAAAACTGTTTTTT. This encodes CASSEYGLPNEKLFF.

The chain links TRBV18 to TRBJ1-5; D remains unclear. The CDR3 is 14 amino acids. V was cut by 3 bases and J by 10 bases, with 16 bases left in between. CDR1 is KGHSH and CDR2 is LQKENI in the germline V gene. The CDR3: CASSPPRPGSPQHF. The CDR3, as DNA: TGTGCCAGCTCACCGCCGCGGCCCGGATCACCCCAGCATTTT.

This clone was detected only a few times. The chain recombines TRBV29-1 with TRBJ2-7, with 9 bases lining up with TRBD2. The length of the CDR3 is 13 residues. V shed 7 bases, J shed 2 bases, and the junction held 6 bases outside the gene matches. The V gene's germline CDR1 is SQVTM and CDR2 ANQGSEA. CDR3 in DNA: TGCAGCGCCAGTCTAGCGGGACCCTACGAGCAGTACTTC. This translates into CSASLAGPYEQYF.

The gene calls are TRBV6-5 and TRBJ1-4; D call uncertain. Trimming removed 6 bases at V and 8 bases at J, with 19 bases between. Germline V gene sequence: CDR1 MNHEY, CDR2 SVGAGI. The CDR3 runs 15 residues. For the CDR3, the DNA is TGTGCCAGCAGAGAAAGCCGGGAACGAAAGGAAAAACTGTTTTTT. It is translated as CASRESRERKEKLFF.

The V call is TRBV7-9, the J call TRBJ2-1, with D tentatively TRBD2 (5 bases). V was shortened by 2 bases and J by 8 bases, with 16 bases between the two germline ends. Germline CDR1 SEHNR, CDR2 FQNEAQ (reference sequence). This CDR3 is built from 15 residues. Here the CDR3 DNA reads TGTGCCAGCAGCTTAACCCCGGGATTCGGCGATGAGCAGTTCTTC. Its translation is CASSLTPGFGDEQFF.

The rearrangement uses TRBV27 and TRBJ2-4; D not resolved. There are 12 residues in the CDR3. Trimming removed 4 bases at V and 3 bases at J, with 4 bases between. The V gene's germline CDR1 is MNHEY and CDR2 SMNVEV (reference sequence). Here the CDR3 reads CASSSLKNIQYF. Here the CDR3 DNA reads TGTGCCAGCAGTTCCCTCAAAAACATTCAGTACTTC.

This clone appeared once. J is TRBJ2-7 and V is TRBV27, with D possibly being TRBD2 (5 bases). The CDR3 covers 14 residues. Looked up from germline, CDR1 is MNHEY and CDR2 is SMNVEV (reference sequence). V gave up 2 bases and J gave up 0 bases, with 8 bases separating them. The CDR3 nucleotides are TGTGCCAGCAGTTTAAGCGGATACTCCTACGAGCAGTACTTC. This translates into CASSLSGYSYEQYF.